The present TCR beta chain was sequenced within a study of cytomegalovirus exposure and HLA in healthy donors. Overall study results and limits: HLA restriction was apparent for most CMV-associated TCR beta chains in a later analysis.

Worth noting for this clone: Its antigen is unidentified.

Trimming pared 7 bases from V and 17 bases from J, leaving 23 bases between. This CDR3 has 13 amino acids. The V gene's germline CDR1 is MNHNS and CDR2 SASEGT. 13 Jbeta primers and 60 Vbeta primers were used for the PCR. Profiling relied on immunoSEQ multiplex PCR, and the TCRdb table lists in-frame clones only, not all of them. The sample holds under 250,000 clones, around 77% seen once. The V call is TRBV6-1, the J call TRBJ1-4, with D perhaps TRBD1 (5 bases). The receptor was isolated from a young woman in good health and CMV-seronegative. Sequencing was performed on PBMCs. DNA of the CDR3: TGTGCCAGCAAGTCGACCCCAGGGTCCCAGGGTTTTTTT. Amino acid sequence: CASKSTPGSQGFF.